The rows below give T cell receptor beta chains drawn from one sample of a study of vaccination and CD4 T cells after COVID-19. TCRdb processed the PCR reads anew with MiXCR; each CDR3 protein has one entry. The data contain some 25,000 distinct CDR3 sequences, 49% of them seen just once; the ten biggest clones take up under 6.5%. These receptors have no identified antigens. The specimen sequenced was CD4+ T cells from blood, cultured in vitro. These receptors originate from a human donor who had recovered from COVID-19. The CDR3 runs from the conserved cysteine through the conserved F or W. The order of the fields is J gene, clone size, CDR3 length, D gene, V gene, CDR3 DNA, CDR3 protein. D genes are given only for firm matches. Size is stated for part of the rows, as once, few or many counts, or as a class when the clone is expanded.

TRBJ1-2,-,14,TRBD1,TRBV28,TGTGCCAGCAGCATCAGGGGGCTGAACTATGGCTACACCTTC,CASSIRGLNYGYTF
TRBJ1-1,-,13,TRBD1,TRBV20-1,TGCAGTGCTCCGGACAGGCGGAACACTGAAGCTTTCTTT,CSAPDRRNTEAFF
TRBJ2-3,few,14,-,TRBV11-2,TGTGCCAGCAGCTTAGGGGGGAGTACAGATACGCAGTATTTT,CASSLGGSTDTQYF
TRBJ2-3,-,14,-,TRBV20-1,TGCAGTGCCGGGATAATAGCGGAAGTGAATACGCAGTATTTT,CSAGIIAEVNTQYF
TRBJ2-2,-,13,-,TRBV20-1,TGCAGTGCTTGCCGCGGGACACCCGGGGAGCTGTTTTTT,CSACRGTPGELFF
TRBJ2-7,-,15,TRBD2,TRBV7-2,TGTGCCAGCAGCTCTCGGACTAGCAGCCCTTACGAGCAGTACTTC,CASSSRTSSPYEQYF
TRBJ2-1,-,11,-,TRBV11-2,TGTGCCAGCAAAGGGTACAATGAGCAGTTCTTC,CASKGYNEQFF
TRBJ1-2,few,13,-,TRBV28,TGTGCCAGCAGTAGCCGGGACCTCTATGGCTACACCTTC,CASSSRDLYGYTF
TRBJ2-5,few,15,-,TRBV7-9,TGTGCCAGCAGCTTACGGGCTAGCGAAGGAGAGACCCAGTACTTC,CASSLRASEGETQYF
TRBJ1-1,-,15,-,TRBV18,TGTGCCAGCTCACCAACCACGGCACTGAACACTGAAGCTTTCTTT,CASSPTTALNTEAFF
TRBJ2-5,-,12,-,TRBV6-1,TGTGCCAGCAGTGAACATGTCGAGACCCAGTACTTC,CASSEHVETQYF
TRBJ1-3,few,15,-,TRBV11-2,TGTGCCAGCAGCTTTATCGTTCCCTCTGGAAACACCATATATTTT,CASSFIVPSGNTIYF
TRBJ2-7,few,14,-,TRBV6-1,TGTGCCAGCAACGCGGGACGGACCTCCTACGAGCAGTACTTC,CASNAGRTSYEQYF
TRBJ1-2,-,14,-,TRBV20-1,TGCAGTGCTAGGCCGAAACAGGGAAACTATGGCTACACCTTC,CSARPKQGNYGYTF
TRBJ1-2,-,14,-,TRBV6-5,TGTGCCAGCAGTTACTCGTACAGCTACTATGGCTACACCTTC,CASSYSYSYYGYTF
TRBJ2-3,-,16,TRBD1,TRBV24-1,TGTGCCACCAGTGAGTCCGGGACAGGGAGGACAGATACGCAGTATTTT,CATSESGTGRTDTQYF
TRBJ1-1,-,14,-,TRBV5-6,TGTGCCAGCAGCTTGGGACACCAGAACACTGAAGCTTTCTTT,CASSLGHQNTEAFF
TRBJ2-7,-,15,TRBD2,TRBV11-3,TGTGCCAGCAGCCAGCGGGGGGCTCACTCCTACGAGCAGTACTTC,CASSQRGAHSYEQYF
TRBJ2-4,-,19,-,TRBV6-4,TGTGCCAGCAGGCCCTACCCCAAACAGGATAGCGGCCGCAAAAACATTCAGTACTTC,CASRPYPKQDSGRKNIQYF
TRBJ1-1,-,14,-,TRBV10-3,TGTGCCATCAGTGAATGGGGGGCGAACACTGAAGCTTTCTTT,CAISEWGANTEAFF
TRBJ2-5,-,14,-,TRBV7-2,TGTGCCAGCAGCTTAAGTGGGGGGAGGGAGACCCAGTACTTC,CASSLSGGRETQYF
TRBJ1-6,once,15,-,TRBV6-5,TGTGCCAGCAGTTACTCGAATCCGGAAAATTCACCCCTCCACTTT,CASSYSNPENSPLHF
TRBJ1-1,-,14,TRBD1,TRBV11-1,TGTGCCAGCAGCTTTTGGACAGGGAGAACTGAAGCTTTCTTT,CASSFWTGRTEAFF
TRBJ2-3,few,12,-,TRBV7-2,TGTGCCAGCAGCTCCCCTCCCGATACGCAGTATTTT,CASSSPPDTQYF
TRBJ1-5,-,13,-,TRBV5-1,TGCGCCAGCAAGCCCCCATACAATCAGCCCCAGCATTTT,CASKPPYNQPQHF
TRBJ2-3,-,17,TRBD2,TRBV4-1,TGCGCCAGCAGCCACAGAGCGGGGGCAGGGAGCACAGATACGCAGTATTTT,CASSHRAGAGSTDTQYF
TRBJ1-2,-,15,-,TRBV28,TGTGCCAGCAGTTATGGACTGAAAGCCCACTATGGCTACACCTTC,CASSYGLKAHYGYTF
TRBJ2-7,few,15,TRBD2,TRBV7-8,TGTGCCAGCAGCGCTCACGGGACTAGAAACTACGAGCAGTACTTC,CASSAHGTRNYEQYF
TRBJ2-2,few,12,-,TRBV20-1,TGCAGCGGGAAAAGGGACACCGGGGAGCTGTTTTTT,CSGKRDTGELFF
TRBJ1-2,-,14,-,TRBV6-1,TGTGCCGGCAGCGGGGAGGGGGTGATCTATGGCTACACCTTC,CAGSGEGVIYGYTF
TRBJ2-2,-,17,TRBD2,TRBV6-2/TRBV6-3,TGTGCCAGCAGCCCGGGGGTAGCGGGGGGAAGAACCGGGGAGCTGTTTTTT,CASSPGVAGGRTGELFF
TRBJ1-1,few,13,-,TRBV2,TGTGCCAGCAGGGAGACAGAGGGAACTGAAGCTTTCTTT,CASRETEGTEAFF
TRBJ2-2,few,16,TRBD1,TRBV7-9,TGTGCCAGTACCGCCCCGGGACAGGGAGGTACCGGGGAGCTGTTTTTT,CASTAPGQGGTGELFF
TRBJ1-2,-,13,-,TRBV28,TGTGCCAGCAGTCTGGGGGATCACTATGGCTACACCTTC,CASSLGDHYGYTF
TRBJ2-5,few,12,TRBD1,TRBV20-1,TGCAGTGCTTCCGACAGGGGTGCGACCCAGTACTTC,CSASDRGATQYF
TRBJ2-2,-,15,-,TRBV10-1,TGCGCCAGCAGCGCCGGGACATTGGGCACCGGGGAGCTGTTTTTT,CASSAGTLGTGELFF
TRBJ1-1,-,15,TRBD1,TRBV20-1,TGCAGTGCTAGAGATTCAGGGGGCGAAGGCACTGAAGCTTTCTTT,CSARDSGGEGTEAFF
TRBJ1-1,-,15,-,TRBV6-5,TGTGCCAGCAGTTACCGGGGCCAGCTGAGCACTGAAGCTTTCTTT,CASSYRGQLSTEAFF
TRBJ1-6,few,17,-,TRBV5-1,TGCGCCAGCAGCTTGGGGGTCTGGCAGACCTCTAATTCACCCCTCCACTTT,CASSLGVWQTSNSPLHF
TRBJ1-5,-,15,-,TRBV6-5,TGTGCCAGCAGTTACCCCAGGGGCGACAATGTGCCCCAGCATTTT,CASSYPRGDNVPQHF
TRBJ1-2,few,15,-,TRBV20-1,TGCAGTGCTAGAGATCGGCAGGGATGGAACTATGGCTACACCTTC,CSARDRQGWNYGYTF
TRBJ1-2,few,17,-,TRBV28,TGTGCCAGCAGTAACGTCGGGACAAGGGGACGGGGCTATGGCTACACCTTC,CASSNVGTRGRGYGYTF
TRBJ1-3,-,16,-,TRBV28,TGTGCCAGCAGTTTCCAACGGGGGGCGTATGGAAACACCATATATTTT,CASSFQRGAYGNTIYF
TRBJ1-1,-,13,-,TRBV6-2/TRBV6-3,TGTGCCAGCAGTGGATCCAGGACCACTGAAGCTTTCTTT,CASSGSRTTEAFF
TRBJ1-1,-,13,-,TRBV10-3,TGTGCCATCACGGGGGTTGAGGGTACTGAAGCTTTCTTT,CAITGVEGTEAFF
TRBJ1-5,medium-sized,15,-,TRBV6-5,TGTGCCAGCAGTTACCGCGGGGGAAGCAATCAGCCCCAGCATTTT,CASSYRGGSNQPQHF
TRBJ2-5,-,16,TRBD1,TRBV28,TGTGCCAGCAGTTACGCGACAGGGATGGGGAAAGAGACCCAGTACTTC,CASSYATGMGKETQYF
TRBJ1-5,few,13,TRBD1,TRBV20-1,TGCAGTGCTAGAGCGGACAGGAATCAGCCCCAGCATTTT,CSARADRNQPQHF
TRBJ2-3,-,13,TRBD2,TRBV6-1,TGTGCCAGCAGTGATAGCGGGGTTGATACGCAGTATTTT,CASSDSGVDTQYF
TRBJ1-2,-,12,-,TRBV6-1,TGTGCCAGCATAGCGGGGAATTATGGCTACACCTTC,CASIAGNYGYTF